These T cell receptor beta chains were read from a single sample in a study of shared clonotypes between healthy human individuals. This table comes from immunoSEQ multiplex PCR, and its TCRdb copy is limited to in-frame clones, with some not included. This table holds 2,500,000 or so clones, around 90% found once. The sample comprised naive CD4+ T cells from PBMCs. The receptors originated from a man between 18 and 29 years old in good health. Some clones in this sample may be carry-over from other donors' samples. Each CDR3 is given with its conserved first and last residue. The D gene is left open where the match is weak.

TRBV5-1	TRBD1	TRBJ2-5	TGCGCCAGCAGCTTGGAACCAGGGGGTAGAGAGACCCAGTACTTC	CASSLEPGGRETQYF
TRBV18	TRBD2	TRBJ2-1	TGTGCCAGCTCACCACCCGGGACTAGCGGGGGTAATGAGCAGTTCTTC	CASSPPGTSGGNEQFF
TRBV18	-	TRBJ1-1	TGTGCCAGCTCACCCACTTCTGGGCCGGGGGAAGCTTTCTTT	CASSPTSGPGEAFF
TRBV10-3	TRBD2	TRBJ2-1	TGTGCCATCAGAAGGATTAGCGGGTCGTACAATGAGCAGTTCTTC	CAIRRISGSYNEQFF
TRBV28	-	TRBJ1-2	TGTGCCAGCAGTTCAAACGGTGGCTACACCTTC	CASSSNGGYTF
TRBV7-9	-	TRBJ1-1	TGTGCCAGCAGCCCCCGGACCATTAACACTGAAGCTTTCTTT	CASSPRTINTEAFF
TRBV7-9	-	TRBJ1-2	TGTGCCAGCAGCTCCCGACTTACCTCTCAATTTAACTATGGCTACACCTTC	CASSSRLTSQFNYGYTF
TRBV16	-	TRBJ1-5	TGTGCCAGCAGCCAATCGTGGGGACACGGAAGCAATCAGCCCCAGCATTTT	CASSQSWGHGSNQPQHF
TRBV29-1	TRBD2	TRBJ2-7	TGCAGCGGACGACTAGCGGGAGGCAACGAGCAGTACTTC	CSGRLAGGNEQYF
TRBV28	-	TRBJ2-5	TGTGCCAGCAGTTTAGCTAGTCTTCAAGAGACCCAGTACTTC	CASSLASLQETQYF
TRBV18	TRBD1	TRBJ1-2	TGTGCCAGCTCACTTCCAGGGGGCCCTATGTATGGCTACACCTTC	CASSLPGGPMYGYTF
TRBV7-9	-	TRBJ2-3	TGTGCCAGCAGCCCCCACGGAGATACGCAGTATTTT	CASSPHGDTQYF
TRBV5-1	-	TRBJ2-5	TGCGCCAGCAGCTTGCAGGGTGGGGAGACCCAGTACTTC	CASSLQGGETQYF
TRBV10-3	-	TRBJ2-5	TGTGCCACAGGGGAACGGGAACGAGAGACCCAGTACTTC	CATGERERETQYF
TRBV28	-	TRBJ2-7	TGTGCCAGCAGCCGTCAAGTCGGTGGACGGTCAGCCTACGAGCAGTACTTC	CASSRQVGGRSAYEQYF
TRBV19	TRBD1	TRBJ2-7	TGTGCCAGTAATAACAGGGGTGTCTCCTACGAGCAGTACTTC	CASNNRGVSYEQYF
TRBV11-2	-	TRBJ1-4	TGTGCCAGCAGCTTCGGAGGAGGGGCGTGGGGTGAAAAACTGTTTTTT	CASSFGGGAWGEKLFF
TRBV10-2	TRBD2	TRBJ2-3	TGCGCCAGCAGTGGGACTAGCGGGAGGGCGCGGGATACGCAGTATTTT	CASSGTSGRARDTQYF
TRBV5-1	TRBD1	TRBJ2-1	TGCGCCAGCAGCTTGCAAGGTCAGGGGGCGGACAATGAGCAGTTCTTC	CASSLQGQGADNEQFF
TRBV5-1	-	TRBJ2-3	TGCGCCAGCAGCTTGGCGGGGGGCTCGCCAGATACGCAGTATTTT	CASSLAGGSPDTQYF
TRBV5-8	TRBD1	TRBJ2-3	TGTGCCAGCAGCACCGGGACAGGGTGGACAGATACGCAGTATTTT	CASSTGTGWTDTQYF
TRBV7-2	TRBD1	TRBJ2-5	TGTGCCAGCAGCCCCTCAGGGGGCGAGGTCTTCGAGACCCAGTACTTC	CASSPSGGEVFETQYF
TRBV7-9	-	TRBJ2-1	TGTGCCAGCAGCTTAGGGGGGGTTTTGAGGAATGAGCAGTTCTTC	CASSLGGVLRNEQFF
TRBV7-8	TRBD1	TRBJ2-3	TGTGCCAGCAGCCCCAGACCGGGACAGGGAATAAGTTTGGAGAATACGCAGTATTTT	CASSPRPGQGISLENTQYF
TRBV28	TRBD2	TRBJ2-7	TGTGCCAGCAGTTCGCAGACTAGCGGGCAGTACTTC	CASSSQTSGQYF
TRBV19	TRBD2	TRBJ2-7	TGTGCCAGTAACCAACCGGGACTAACCGACGAGCAGTACTTC	CASNQPGLTDEQYF